These 3 T cell receptor beta chains share one sample of origin, sequenced in a study of blood T cell repertoires in COVID-19. Sequenced by immunoSEQ multiplex PCR; TCRdb stores in-frame clones only, minus some. The table has 150,000 or so clones, roughly 90% seen once. Sequences were obtained from peripheral blood. These receptors were obtained from a woman aged 50 to 60 with acute or convalescent COVID-19.

V and J are TRBV6-5 and TRBJ2-7; D unresolved. Trimming took 2 bases from V and 5 from J, leaving 10 bases between them. Germline CDR1 MNHEY, CDR2 SVGAGI. The CDR3 runs to 13 residues. The CDR3 DNA follows: TGTGCCAGCAGTTACCGACTTGCCCACGAGCAGTACTTC. Its translation: CASSYRLAHEQYF.

The chain links TRBV11-3 to TRBJ1-6; D call uncertain. Germline loops: CDR1 SGHNT, CDR2 YENEEA. Deletions cut 5 bases from V and 8 bases from J, with 10 bases between. The CDR3 contains 13 residues. The CDR3 loop is CASSQESDSPLHF. The CDR3 DNA is TGTGCCAGCAGCCAAGAGAGTGATTCACCCCTCCACTTT. Full variable domain (remainder filled in from reference TRBV11-3 and TRBJ1-6): EAGVVQSPRYKIIEKKQPVAFWCNPISGHNTLYWYLQNLGQGPELLIRYENEEAVDDSQLPKDRFSAERLKGVDSTLKIQPAELGDSAVYLCASSQESDSPLHFGNGTRLTVT.

The chain is built from TRBV14 and TRBJ1-1, with unresolved D. The germline gives CDR1 SGHDN, CDR2 FVKESK. The CDR3 has 13 residues. Deletions cut 1 base from V and 10 bases from J, with 13 bases between. CDR3 residues: CASSQGQAGGAFF. The CDR3 region has the DNA TGTGCCAGCAGCCAAGGGCAGGCGGGTGGAGCTTTCTTT.